This TCR beta chain was found in a study of beta chain features in type 1 diabetes. Study summary: Patients looked much like healthy donors when it came to age, gender and cell yields. In all, around 99 million sorted cells from all samples were analyzed.

This clone was detected only a few times. Its antigen is currently unknown. An end of the junction differs from the germline gene, which may be a read error. Sorting with CD45RO/CCR7/CD25/CD127/CD95/CD27 yielded naive, central memory, regulatory and stem-like memory CD4+ cells. Regarding the study as a whole: Within each of all four CD4+ subsets, Type 1 diabetes patients had TCRB CDR3s that were moderately but significantly shorter. The study found that naive, central memory and Treg TCRB repertoires appeared more similar in patients than in healthy donors.

Of the isolated RNA, all was reverse transcribed, and so the sequenced material was expressed TCRB transcripts. Assay: immunoSEQ multiplex PCR; the TCRdb copy retains only in-frame clones and omits some. The profile covers fewer than 350,000 clones, with about 15% appearing a single time and around 0.015% taken by the ten largest. CDR3 length: 17 residues. The germline V gene has CDR1 LNHNV and CDR2 YYDKDF (reference sequence). The V and J genes are TRBV15 and TRBJ1-5, with D possibly TRBD1 on 5 matching bases. Specimen: naive CD4+ T cells from blood. The receptor comes from a man aged 18 to 35 with type 1 diabetes. This CDR3 is CATSGDLAGYRSQPQHF. The CDR3 coding sequence is TGTGCCACCAGCGGAGATCTGGCAGGGTATAGGAGTCAGCCCCAGCATTTT.